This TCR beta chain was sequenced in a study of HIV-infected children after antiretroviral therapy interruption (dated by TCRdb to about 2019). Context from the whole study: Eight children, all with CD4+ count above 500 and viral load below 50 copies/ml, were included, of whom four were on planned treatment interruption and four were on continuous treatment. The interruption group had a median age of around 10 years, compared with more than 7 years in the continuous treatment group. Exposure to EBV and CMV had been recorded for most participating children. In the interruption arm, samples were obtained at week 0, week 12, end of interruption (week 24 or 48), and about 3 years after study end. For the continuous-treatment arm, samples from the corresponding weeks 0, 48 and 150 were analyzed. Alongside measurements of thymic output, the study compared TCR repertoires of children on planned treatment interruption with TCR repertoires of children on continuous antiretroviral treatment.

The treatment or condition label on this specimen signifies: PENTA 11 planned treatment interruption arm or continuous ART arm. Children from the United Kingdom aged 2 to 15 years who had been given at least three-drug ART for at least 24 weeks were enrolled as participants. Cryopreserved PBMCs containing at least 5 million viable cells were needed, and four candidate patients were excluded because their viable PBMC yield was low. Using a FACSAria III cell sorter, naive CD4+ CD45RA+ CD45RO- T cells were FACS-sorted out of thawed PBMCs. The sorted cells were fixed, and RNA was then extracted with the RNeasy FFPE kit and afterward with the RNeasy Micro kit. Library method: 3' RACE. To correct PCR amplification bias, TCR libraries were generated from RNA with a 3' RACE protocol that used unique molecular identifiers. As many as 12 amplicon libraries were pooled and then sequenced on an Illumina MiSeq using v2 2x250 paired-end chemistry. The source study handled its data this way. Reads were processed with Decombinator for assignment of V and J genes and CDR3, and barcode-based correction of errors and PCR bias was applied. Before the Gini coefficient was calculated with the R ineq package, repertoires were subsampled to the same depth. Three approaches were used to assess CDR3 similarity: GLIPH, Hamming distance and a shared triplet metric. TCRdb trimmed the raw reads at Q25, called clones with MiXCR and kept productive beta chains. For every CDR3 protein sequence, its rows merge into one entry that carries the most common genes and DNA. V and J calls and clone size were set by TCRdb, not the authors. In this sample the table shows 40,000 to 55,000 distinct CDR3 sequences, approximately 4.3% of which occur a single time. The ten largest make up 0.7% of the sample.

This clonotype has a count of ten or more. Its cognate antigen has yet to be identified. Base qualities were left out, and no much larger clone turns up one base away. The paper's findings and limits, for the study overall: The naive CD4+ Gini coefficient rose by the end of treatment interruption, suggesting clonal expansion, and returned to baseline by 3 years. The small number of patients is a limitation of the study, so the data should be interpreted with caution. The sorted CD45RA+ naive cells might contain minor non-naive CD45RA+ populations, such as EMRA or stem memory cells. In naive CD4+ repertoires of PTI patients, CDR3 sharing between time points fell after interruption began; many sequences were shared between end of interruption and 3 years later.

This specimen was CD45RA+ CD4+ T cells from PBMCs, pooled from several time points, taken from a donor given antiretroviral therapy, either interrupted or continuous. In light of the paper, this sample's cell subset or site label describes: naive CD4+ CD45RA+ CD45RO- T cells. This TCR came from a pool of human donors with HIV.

The CDR3 reads CASSQDPTTGETQYF. The DNA reads as follows: TGCGCCAGCAGCCAAGATCCGACGACAGGAGAGACCCAGTACTTC. This chain joins TRBV4-3 to TRBJ2-5, with TRBD1 perhaps the D gene, on 6 matching bases. CDR1 is given as LGHNA and CDR2 as YSLEER, both from the germline V gene. The CDR3 measures 15 amino acids from cysteine to phenylalanine. Only CDR3 DNA remains: 45 bases, in frame from the first base. The V and J ends are trimmed by 0 bases and 4 bases, leaving 12 bases between them.